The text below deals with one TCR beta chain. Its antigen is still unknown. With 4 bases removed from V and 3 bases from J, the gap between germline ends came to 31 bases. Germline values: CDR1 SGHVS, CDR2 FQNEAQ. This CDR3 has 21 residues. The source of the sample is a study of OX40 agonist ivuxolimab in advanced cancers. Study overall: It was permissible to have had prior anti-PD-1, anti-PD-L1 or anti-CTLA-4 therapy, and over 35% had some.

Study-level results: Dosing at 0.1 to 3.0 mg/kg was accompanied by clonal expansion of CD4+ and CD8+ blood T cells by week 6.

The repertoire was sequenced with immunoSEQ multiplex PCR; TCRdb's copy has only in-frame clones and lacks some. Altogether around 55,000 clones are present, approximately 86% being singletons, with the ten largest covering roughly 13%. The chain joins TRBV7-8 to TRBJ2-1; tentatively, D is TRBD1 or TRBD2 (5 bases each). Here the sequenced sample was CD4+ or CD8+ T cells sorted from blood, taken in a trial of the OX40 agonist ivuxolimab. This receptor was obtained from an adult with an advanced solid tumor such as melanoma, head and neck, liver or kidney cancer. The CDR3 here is CASSSYIQSWGPRQYYNEQFF. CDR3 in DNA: TGTGCCAGCAGCTCTTATATCCAAAGCTGGGGACCCCGCCAATACTACAATGAGCAGTTCTTC.